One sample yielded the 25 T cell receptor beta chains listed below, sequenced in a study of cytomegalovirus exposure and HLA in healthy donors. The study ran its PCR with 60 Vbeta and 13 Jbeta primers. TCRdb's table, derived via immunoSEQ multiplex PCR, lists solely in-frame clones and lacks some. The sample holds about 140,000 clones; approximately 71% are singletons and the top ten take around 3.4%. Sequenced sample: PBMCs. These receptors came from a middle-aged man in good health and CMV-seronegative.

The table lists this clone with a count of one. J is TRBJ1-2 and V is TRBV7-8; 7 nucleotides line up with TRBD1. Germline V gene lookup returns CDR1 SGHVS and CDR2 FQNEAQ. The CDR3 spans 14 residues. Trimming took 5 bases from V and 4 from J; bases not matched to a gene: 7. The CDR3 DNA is TGTGCCAGCAGCCCAGCCAAGGGGGCCTATGGCTACACCTTC. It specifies CASSPAKGAYGYTF.

CDR3 DNA sequence: TGCGCCAGCAGCTTCGACAAGGGACTAGCGAACACCGGGGAGCTGTTTTTT. This encodes CASSFDKGLANTGELFF. This chain links TRBV5-1 with TRBJ2-2; 8 nucleotides align to TRBD2. With V trimmed by 2 bases and J by 0 bases, 6 bases remained unmatched. The CDR3 is 17 residues long. In germline, CDR1 is SGHRS, CDR2 YFSETQ.

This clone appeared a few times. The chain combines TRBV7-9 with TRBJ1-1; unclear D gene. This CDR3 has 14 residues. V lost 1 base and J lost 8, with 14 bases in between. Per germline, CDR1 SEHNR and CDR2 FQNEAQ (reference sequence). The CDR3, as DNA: TGTGCCAGCAGCTTAGAATCCCTTAGGAGGGAAGCTTTCTTT. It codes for CASSLESLRREAFF.

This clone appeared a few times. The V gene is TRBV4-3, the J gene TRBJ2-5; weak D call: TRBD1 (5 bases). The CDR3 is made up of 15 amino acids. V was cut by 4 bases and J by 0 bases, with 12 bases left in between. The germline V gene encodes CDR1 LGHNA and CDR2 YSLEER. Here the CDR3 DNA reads TGCGCCAGCAGCCCCACGGCAGGGAACCAAGAGACCCAGTACTTC. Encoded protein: CASSPTAGNQETQYF.

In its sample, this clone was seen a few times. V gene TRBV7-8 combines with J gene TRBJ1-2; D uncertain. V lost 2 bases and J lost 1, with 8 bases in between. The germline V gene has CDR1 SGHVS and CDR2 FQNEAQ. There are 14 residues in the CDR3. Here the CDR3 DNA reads TGTGCCAGCAGCTTAAACGGGTATAACTATGGCTACACCTTC. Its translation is CASSLNGYNYGYTF.

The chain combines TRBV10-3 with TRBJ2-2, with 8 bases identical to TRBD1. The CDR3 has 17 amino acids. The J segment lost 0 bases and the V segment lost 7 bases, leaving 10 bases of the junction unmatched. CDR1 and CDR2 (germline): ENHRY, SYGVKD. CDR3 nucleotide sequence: TGTGCCATCAACAGATTCGGACAGGGCGCGAACACCGGGGAGCTGTTTTTT. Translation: CAINRFGQGANTGELFF.

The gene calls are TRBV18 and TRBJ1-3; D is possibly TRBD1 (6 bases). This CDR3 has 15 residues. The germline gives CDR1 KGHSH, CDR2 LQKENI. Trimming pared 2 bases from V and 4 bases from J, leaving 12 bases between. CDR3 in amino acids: CASSPNPGQGNTIYF. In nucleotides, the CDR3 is TGTGCCAGCTCACCAAATCCGGGACAAGGAAACACCATATATTTT. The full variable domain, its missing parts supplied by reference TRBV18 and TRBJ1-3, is NAGVMQNPRHLVRRRGQEARLRCSPMKGHSHVYWYRQLPEEGLKFMVYLQKENIIDESGMPKERFSAEFPKEGPSILRIQQVVRGDSAAYFCASSPNPGQGNTIYFGEGSWLTVV.

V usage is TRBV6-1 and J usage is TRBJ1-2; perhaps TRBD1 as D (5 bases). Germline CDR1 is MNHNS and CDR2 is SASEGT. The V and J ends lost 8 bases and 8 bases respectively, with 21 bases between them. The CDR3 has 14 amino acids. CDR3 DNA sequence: TGTGCCAGCGGCCGTCAAGGGGTTTCGTCGGGCTACACCTTC. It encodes CASGRQGVSSGYTF.

CDR3 in DNA: TGTGCCAGTAGTGTCGGACAGAAGATCAATCAGCCCCAGCATTTT. The encoded protein is CASSVGQKINQPQHF. This chain links TRBV19 with TRBJ1-5, with a tentative D call TRBD1 (6 bases). Germline V CDR1 and CDR2: LNHDA, SQIVND (reference sequence). This CDR3 is 15 amino acids long. Trimming took off 5 bases at V and 3 bases at J, with 14 bases between the two ends.

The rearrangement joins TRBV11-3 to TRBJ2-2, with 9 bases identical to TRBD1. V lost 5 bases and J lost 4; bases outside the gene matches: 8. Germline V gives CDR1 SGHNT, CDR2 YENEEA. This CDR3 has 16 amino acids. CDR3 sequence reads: CASSPRTGAGTGELFF. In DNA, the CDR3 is TGTGCCAGCAGCCCCCGGACAGGGGCGGGCACCGGGGAGCTGTTTTTT.

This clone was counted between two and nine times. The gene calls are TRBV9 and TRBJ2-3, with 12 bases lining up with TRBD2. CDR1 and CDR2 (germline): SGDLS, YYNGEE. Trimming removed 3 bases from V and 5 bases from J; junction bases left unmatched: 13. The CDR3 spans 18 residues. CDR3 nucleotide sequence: TGTGCCAGCAGCGAGCGGGCTAGCGGGGGGGCCGAGGAAGATACGCAGTATTTT. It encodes CASSERASGGAEEDTQYF. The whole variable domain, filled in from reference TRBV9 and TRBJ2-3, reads DSGVTQTPKHLITATGQRVTLRCSPRSGDLSVYWYQQSLDQGLQFLIQYYNGEERAKGNILERFSAQQFPDLHSELNLSSLELGDSALYFCASSERASGGAEEDTQYFGPGTRLTVL.

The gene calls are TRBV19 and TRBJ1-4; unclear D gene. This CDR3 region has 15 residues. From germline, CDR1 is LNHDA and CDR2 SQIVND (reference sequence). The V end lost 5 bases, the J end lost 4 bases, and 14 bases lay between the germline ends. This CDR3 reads CASSLYSLYNEKLFF. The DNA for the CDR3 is TGTGCCAGTAGTCTCTACAGCCTATATAATGAAAAACTGTTTTTT.

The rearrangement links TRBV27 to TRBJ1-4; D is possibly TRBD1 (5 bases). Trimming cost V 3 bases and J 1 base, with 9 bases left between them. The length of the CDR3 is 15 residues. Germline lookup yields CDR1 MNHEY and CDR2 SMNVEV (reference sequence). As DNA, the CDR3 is TGTGCCAGCAGTTTGTATCAGGGAACTAATGAAAAACTGTTTTTT. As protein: CASSLYQGTNEKLFF.

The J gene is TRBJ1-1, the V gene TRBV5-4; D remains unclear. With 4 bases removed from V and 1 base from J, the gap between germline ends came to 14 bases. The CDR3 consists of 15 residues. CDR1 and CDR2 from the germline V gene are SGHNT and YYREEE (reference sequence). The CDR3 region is CASSPRGGENTEAFF. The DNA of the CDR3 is TGTGCCAGCAGCCCCCGCGGTGGAGAGAACACTGAAGCTTTCTTT. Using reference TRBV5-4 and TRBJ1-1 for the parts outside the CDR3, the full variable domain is ETGVTQSPTHLIKTRGQQVTLRCSSQSGHNTVSWYQQALGQGPQFIFQYYREEENGRGNFPPRFSGLQFPNYSSELNVNALELDDSALYLCASSPRGGENTEAFFGQGTRLTVV.

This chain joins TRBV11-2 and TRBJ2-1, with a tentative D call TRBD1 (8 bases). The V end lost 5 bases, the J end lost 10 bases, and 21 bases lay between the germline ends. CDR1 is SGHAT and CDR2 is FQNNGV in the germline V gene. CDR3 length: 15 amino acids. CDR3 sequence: CASSPTRQGRAEQFF. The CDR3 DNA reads TGTGCCAGCAGCCCAACTCGACAGGGGAGGGCCGAGCAGTTCTTC. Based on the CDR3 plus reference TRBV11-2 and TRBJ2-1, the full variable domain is EAGVAQSPRYKIIEKRQSVAFWCNPISGHATLYWYQQILGQGPKLLIQFQNNGVVDDSQLPKDRFSAERLKGVDSTLKIQPAKLEDSAVYLCASSPTRQGRAEQFFGPGTRLTVL.

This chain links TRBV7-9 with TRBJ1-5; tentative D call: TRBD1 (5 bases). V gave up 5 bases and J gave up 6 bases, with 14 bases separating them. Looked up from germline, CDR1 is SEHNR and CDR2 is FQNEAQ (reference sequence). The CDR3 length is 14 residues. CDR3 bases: TGTGCCAGCAGCCCCGCCAGGGAGGGTCAGCCCCAGCATTTT. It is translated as CASSPAREGQPQHF. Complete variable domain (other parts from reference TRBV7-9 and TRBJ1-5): DTGVSQNPRHKITKRGQNVTFRCDPISEHNRLYWYRQTLGQGPEFLTYFQNEAQLEKSRLLSDRFSAERPKGSFSTLEIQRTEQGDSAMYLCASSPAREGQPQHFGDGTRLSIL.

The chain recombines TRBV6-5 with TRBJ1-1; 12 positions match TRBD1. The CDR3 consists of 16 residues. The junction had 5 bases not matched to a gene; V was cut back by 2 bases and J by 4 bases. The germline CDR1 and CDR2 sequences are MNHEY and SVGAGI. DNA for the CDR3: TGTGCCAGCAGTTACGGGACAGGGGGCCTGGGCACTGAAGCTTTCTTT. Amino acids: CASSYGTGGLGTEAFF.

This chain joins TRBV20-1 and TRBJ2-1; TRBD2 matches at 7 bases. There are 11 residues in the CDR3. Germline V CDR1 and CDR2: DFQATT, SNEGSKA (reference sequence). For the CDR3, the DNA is TGCAGCATACAGCGGGGTAATGAGCAGTTCTTC. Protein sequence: CSIQRGNEQFF.

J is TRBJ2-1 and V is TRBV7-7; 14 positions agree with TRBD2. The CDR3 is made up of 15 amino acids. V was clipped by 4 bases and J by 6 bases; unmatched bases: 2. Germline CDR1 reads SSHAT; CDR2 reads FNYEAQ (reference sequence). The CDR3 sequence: CASSSGLAGANEQFF. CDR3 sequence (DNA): TGTGCCAGCAGCTCGGGACTAGCGGGGGCCAATGAGCAGTTCTTC.

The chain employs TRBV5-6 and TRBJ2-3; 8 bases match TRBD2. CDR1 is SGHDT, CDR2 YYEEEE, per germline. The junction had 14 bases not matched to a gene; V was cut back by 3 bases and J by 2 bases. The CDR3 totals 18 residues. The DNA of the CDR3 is TGTGCCAGCAGCTCCCTAGGCTGGCGGGGGGTCTACACAGATACGCAGTATTTT. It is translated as CASSSLGWRGVYTDTQYF.

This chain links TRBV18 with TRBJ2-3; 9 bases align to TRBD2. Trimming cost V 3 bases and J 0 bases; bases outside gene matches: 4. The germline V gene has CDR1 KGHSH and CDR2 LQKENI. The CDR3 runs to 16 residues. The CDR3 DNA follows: TGTGCCAGCTCACCCCTAGCGGGGCCGAGCACAGATACGCAGTATTTT. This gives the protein CASSPLAGPSTDTQYF.

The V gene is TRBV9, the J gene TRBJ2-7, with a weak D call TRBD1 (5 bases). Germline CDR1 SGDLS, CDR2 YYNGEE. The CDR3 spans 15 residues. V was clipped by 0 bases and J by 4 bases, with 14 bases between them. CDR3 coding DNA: TGTGCCAGCAGCGTAGCCCCAATCCCAGGGTACGAGCAGTACTTC. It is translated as CASSVAPIPGYEQYF. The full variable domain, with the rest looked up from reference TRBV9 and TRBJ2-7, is DSGVTQTPKHLITATGQRVTLRCSPRSGDLSVYWYQQSLDQGLQFLIQYYNGEERAKGNILERFSAQQFPDLHSELNLSSLELGDSALYFCASSVAPIPGYEQYFGPGTRLTVT.

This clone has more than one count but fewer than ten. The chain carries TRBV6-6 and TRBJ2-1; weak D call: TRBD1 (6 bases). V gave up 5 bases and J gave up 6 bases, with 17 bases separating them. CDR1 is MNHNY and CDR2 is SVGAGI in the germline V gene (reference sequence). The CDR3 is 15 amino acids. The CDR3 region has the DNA TGTGCCAGCAGTCACCCTGAAGGGGGACCCAATGAGCAGTTCTTC. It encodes CASSHPEGGPNEQFF.

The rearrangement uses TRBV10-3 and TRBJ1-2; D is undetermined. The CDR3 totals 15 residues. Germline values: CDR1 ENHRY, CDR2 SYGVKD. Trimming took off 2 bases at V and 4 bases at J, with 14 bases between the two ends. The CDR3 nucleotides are TGTGCCATCAGTGAGACTGGATCGGGATCCTATGGCTACACCTTC. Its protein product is CAISETGSGSYGYTF.

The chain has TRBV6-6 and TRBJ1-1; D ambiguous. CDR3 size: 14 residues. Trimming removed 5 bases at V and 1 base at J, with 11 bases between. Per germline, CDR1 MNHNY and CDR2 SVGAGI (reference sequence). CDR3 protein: CASSTPGGNTEAFF. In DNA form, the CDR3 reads TGTGCCAGCAGTACCCCGGGAGGGAACACTGAAGCTTTCTTT.